The 2 T cell receptor beta chains reported below all come from one sample, sequenced in a study of T cell responses to AZD1222 COVID-19 vaccine. Profiled with immunoSEQ multiplex PCR; TCRdb holds only in-frame clones, not every one. Among over 100,000 clones listed, approximately 87% were seen once. The sample here was peripheral blood, taken on day 0 of AZD1222 vaccination. Receptors originate from an adult in good health.

This clone has a single count. This chain links TRBV18 with TRBJ1-3, with D uncertain. This CDR3 region has 14 residues. Germline-derived CDR1 and CDR2 are KGHSH and LQKENI. V shed 2 bases and J shed 4 bases, with 9 bases lying between them. CDR3 loop: CASSPGLQGNTIYF. CDR3 coding DNA: TGTGCCAGCTCACCAGGGTTGCAAGGAAACACCATATATTTT.

This rearrangement joins TRBV5-6 to TRBJ1-2, with 12 bases matching TRBD1. The CDR3 extends over 16 amino acids. Germline CDR1 is SGHDT and CDR2 is YYEEEE. The ends lost 4 bases at V and 8 bases at J; junction bases unmatched: 12. CDR3 sequence reads: CASSVGQGALFFGYTF. The CDR3 DNA follows: TGTGCCAGCAGCGTGGGACAGGGGGCGCTTTTTTTCGGCTACACCTTC.